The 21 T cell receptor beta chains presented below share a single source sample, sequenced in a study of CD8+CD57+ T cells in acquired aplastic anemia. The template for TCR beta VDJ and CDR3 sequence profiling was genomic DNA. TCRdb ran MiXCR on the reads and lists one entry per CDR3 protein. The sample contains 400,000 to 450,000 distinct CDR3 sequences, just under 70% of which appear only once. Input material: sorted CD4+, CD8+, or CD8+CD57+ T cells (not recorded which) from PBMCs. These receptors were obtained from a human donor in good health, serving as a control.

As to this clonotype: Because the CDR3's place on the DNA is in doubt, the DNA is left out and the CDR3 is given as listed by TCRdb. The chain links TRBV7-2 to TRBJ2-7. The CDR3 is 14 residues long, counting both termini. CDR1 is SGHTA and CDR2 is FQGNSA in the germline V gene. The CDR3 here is CASSLGRETQYFGF.

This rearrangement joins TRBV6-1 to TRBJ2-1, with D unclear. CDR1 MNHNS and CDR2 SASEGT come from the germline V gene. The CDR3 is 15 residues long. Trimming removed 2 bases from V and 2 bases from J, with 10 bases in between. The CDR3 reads CASSETLVPYNEQFF. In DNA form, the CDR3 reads TGTGCCAGCAGTGAAACTCTAGTCCCCTACAATGAGCAGTTCTTC.

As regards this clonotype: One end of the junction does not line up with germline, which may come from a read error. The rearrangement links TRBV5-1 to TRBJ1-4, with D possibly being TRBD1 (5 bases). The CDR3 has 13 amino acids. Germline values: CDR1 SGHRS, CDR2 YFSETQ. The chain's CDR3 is CASNMDNNGKLFF. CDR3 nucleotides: TGCGCCAGCAACATGGACAATAATGGAAAACTGTTTTTT.

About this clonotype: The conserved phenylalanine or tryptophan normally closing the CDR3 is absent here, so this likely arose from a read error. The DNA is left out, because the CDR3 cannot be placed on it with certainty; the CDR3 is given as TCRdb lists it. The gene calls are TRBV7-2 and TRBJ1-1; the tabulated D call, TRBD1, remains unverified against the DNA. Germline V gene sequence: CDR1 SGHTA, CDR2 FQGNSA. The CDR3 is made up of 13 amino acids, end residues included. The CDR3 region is CASNQGDEATPLV.

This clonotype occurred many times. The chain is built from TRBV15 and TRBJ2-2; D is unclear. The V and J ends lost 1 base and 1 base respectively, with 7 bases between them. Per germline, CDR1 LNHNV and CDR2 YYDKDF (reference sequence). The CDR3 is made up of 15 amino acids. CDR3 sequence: CATSRAWLNTGELFF. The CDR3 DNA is TGTGCCACCAGCAGAGCGTGGTTGAACACCGGGGAGCTGTTTTTT.

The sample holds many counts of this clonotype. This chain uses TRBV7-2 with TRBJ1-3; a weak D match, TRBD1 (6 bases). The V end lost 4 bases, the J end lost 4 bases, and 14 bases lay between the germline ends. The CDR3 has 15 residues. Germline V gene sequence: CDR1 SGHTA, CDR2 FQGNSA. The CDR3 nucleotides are TGTGCCAGCAGCTCGGGACATCCGTCAGGAAACACCATATATTTT. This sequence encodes CASSSGHPSGNTIYF.

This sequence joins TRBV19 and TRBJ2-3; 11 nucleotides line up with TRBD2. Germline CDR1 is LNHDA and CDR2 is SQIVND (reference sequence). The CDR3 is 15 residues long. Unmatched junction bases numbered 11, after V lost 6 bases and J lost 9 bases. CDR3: CASSGMGLADTTQYF. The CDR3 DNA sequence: TGTGCCAGTAGCGGTATGGGACTAGCGGATACCACGCAGTATTTT.

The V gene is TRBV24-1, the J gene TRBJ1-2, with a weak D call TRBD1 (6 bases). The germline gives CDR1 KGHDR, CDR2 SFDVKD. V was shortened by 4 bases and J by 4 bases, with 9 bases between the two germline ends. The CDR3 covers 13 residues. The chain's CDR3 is CATSDRDIYGYTF. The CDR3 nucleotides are TGTGCCACCAGTGACCGGGACATCTATGGCTACACCTTC.

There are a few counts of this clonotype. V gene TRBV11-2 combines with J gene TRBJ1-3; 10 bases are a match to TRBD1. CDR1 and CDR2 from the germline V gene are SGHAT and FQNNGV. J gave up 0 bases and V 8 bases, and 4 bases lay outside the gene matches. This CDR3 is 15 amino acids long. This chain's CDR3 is CASRTGGSSGNTIYF. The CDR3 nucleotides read TGTGCCAGCCGGACAGGGGGGTCCTCTGGAAACACCATATATTTT.

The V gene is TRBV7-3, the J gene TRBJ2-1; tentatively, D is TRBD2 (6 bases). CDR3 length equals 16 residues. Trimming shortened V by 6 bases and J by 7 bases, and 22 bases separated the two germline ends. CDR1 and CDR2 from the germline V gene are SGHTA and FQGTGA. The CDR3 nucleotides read TGTGCCAGCAGTTTATCCCCTCGGAGGGGCTATAATGAGCAGTTCTTC. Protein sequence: CASSLSPRRGYNEQFF.

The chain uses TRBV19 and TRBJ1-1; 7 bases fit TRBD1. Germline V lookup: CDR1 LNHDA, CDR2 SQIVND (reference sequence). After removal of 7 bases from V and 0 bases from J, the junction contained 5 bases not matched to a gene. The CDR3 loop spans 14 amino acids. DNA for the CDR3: TGTGCCAGTACCCACGGACAGGTGAACACTGAAGCTTTCTTT. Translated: CASTHGQVNTEAFF.

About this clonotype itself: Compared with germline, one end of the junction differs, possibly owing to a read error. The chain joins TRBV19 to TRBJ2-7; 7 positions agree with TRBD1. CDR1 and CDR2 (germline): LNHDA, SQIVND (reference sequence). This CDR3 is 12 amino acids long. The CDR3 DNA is TGTGCCAGTAGTCTGACAGGGAACGAGCAGTACTTT. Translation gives CASSLTGNEQYF.

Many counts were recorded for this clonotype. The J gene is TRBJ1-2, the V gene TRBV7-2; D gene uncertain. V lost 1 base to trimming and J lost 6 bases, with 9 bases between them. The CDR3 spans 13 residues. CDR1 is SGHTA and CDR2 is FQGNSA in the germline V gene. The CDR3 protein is CASSLVLRDGYTF. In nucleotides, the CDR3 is TGTGCCAGCAGCTTAGTATTACGGGATGGCTACACCTTC.

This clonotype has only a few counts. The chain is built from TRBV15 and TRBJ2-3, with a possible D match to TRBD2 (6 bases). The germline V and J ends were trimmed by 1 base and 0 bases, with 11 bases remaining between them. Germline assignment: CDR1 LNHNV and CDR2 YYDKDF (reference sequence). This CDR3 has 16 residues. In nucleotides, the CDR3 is TGTGCCACCAGCAGAGTTGGTGGGGGGAGCACAGATACGCAGTATTTT. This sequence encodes CATSRVGGGSTDTQYF.

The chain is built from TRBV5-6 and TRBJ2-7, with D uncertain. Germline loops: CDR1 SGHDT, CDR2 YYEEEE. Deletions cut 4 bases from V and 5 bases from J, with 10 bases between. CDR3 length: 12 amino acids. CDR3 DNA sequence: TGTGCCAGCAGCCCCGACGCAGACGAGCAGTACTTC. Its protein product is CASSPDADEQYF.

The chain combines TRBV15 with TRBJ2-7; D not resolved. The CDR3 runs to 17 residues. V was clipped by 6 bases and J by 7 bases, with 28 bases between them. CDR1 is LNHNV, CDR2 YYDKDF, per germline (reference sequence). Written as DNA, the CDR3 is TGTGCCACCAGTTTTTCGGGCGTCGGACCGATACGTCGGGAGCAGTACTTC. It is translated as CATSFSGVGPIRREQYF.

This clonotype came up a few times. The CDR3 sequence is CASSLDRLAGGLGTDTQYF. In nucleotides, the CDR3 is TGTGCCAGCAGCTTAGACAGACTAGCGGGGGGGCTAGGCACAGATACGCAGTATTTT. The rearrangement links TRBV7-8 to TRBJ2-3, with 14 nucleotides matching TRBD2. Per the germline V gene, CDR1 is SGHVS and CDR2 is FQNEAQ. V lost 1 base to trimming and J lost 1 base; unmatched junction nucleotides: 7. The length of the CDR3 is 19 residues.

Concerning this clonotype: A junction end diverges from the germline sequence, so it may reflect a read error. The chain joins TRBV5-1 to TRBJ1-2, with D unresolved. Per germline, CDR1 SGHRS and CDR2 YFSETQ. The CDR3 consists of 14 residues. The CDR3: CASTGRRPSRGYTF. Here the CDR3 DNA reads TGTGCCAGCACGGGGAGGAGACCCAGCCGCGGCTACACCTTC.

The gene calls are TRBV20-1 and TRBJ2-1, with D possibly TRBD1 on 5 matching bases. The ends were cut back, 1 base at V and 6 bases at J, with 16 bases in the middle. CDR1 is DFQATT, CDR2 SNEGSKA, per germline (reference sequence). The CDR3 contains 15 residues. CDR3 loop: CSARGRRARFNEQFF. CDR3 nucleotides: TGCAGTGCTAGAGGGCGCAGGGCTAGGTTCAATGAGCAGTTCTTC.

The CDR3 nucleotides are TGTGCCAGCAGCTTAGAGGCAGCCAACACTGAAGCTTTCTTTTTT. Translated, it gives CASSLEAANTEAFFF. This sequence joins TRBV7-2 and TRBJ1-4; D is ambiguous. This CDR3 comprises 15 residues. Germline CDR1 reads SGHTA; CDR2 reads FQGNSA. The V and J ends lost 1 base and 17 bases respectively, with 23 bases between them.

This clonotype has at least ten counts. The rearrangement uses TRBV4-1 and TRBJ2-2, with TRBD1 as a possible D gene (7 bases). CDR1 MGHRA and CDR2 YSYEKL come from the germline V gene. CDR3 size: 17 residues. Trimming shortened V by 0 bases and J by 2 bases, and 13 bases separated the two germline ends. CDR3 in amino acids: CASSQEPQGTNTGELFF. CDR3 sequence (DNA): TGCGCCAGCAGCCAAGAACCACAGGGGACTAACACCGGGGAGCTGTTTTTT.